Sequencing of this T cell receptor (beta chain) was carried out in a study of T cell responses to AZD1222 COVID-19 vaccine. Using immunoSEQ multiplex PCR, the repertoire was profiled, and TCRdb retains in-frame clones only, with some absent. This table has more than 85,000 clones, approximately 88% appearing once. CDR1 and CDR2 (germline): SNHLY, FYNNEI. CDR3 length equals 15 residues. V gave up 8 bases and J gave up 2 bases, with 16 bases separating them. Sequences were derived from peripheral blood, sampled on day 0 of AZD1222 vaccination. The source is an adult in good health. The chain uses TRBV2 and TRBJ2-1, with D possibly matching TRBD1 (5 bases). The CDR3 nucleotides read TGTGCCAGCTTTACAGGTCGGCTAACCTACAATGAGCAGTTCTTC. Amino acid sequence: CASFTGRLTYNEQFF. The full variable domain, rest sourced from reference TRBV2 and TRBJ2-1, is EPEVTQTPSHQVTQMGQEVILRCVPISNHLYFYWYRQILGQKVEFLVSFYNNEISEKSEIFDDQFSVERPDGSNFTLKIRSTKLEDSAMYFCASFTGRLTYNEQFFGPGTRLTVL.